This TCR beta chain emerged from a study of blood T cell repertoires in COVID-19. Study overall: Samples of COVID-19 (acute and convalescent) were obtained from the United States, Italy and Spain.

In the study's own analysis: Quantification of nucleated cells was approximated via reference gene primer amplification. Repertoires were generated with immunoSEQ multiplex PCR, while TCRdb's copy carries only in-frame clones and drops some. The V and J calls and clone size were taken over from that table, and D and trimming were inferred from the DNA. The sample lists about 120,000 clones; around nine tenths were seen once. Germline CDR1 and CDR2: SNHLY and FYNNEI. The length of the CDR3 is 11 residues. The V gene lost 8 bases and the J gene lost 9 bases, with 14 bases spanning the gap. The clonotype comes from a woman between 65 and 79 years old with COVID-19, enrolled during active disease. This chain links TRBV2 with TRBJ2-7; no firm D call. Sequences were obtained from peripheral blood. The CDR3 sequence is CASLVSSAQYF. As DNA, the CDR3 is TGTGCCAGCTTAGTGAGTTCCGCGCAGTACTTC.